Listed below are T cell receptor beta chains from one sample, sequenced in a study of blood T cell repertoires in COVID-19. The method was immunoSEQ multiplex PCR; TCRdb's version includes in-frame clones alone and lacks a portion of them. The repertoire holds around 170,000 clones, with 80% to 90% as singletons. The sequenced sample was peripheral blood. The receptor source for this set is a man aged 18 to 29 who had recovered from COVID-19. The conserved cysteine and the conserved F or W are not part of the CDR3 here.

V	length	CDR3
TRBV29-1	12	SVEGLAGWETQY
TRBV6-2/TRBV6-3	14	ASSYSGYRANTEAF
TRBV27	13	ASSWTSGGPVGQF
TRBV19	13	ASSSWGQGGQPQH
TRBV11-2	13	ASSLESGSWNEQY
TRBV2	12	ASLWDRGAYEQY
TRBV6-5	11	ASSYRVGGKLF
TRBV18	14	ASSPFTSGRENIQY
TRBV6-2/TRBV6-3	11	ASSYAGAGELF
TRBV10-2	12	ASKLGQGTGELF
TRBV24-1	14	ATSDFSGNSYNEQF
TRBV28	10	ASSQQGHGYT
TRBV11-2	13	ASSLVETSSYEQY
TRBV12-3/TRBV12-4	9	ASSSGGGYT
TRBV6-6	14	ASSYGAGGFYNEQF
TRBV7-9	11	ASRGTGNEKLF
TRBV6-2/TRBV6-3	13	ASSGGQGRGTEAF
TRBV6-5	12	ASSYGTEYNEQF
TRBV6-2/TRBV6-3	10	ASSPGQGGYT
TRBV5-1	15	ASSLGDRGTTNEKLF
TRBV28	14	ASSSTGTGVGQPQH
TRBV6-1	11	ASSESGSYEQY
TRBV5-1	12	ASSLESVGNTIY
TRBV5-6	13	ASSFRQPWGHGYT
TRBV7-2	10	ASGQGPREQY
TRBV9	12	ASNTGGSYNEQF
TRBV6-4	12	ASSDSQGMNEQF
TRBV7-9	13	ASSFPREKLNEQF
TRBV18	13	ASSPGGFMNTEAF
TRBV7-3	13	ASSYTGQGSYGYT
TRBV27	12	ASSLNGIPYEQY
TRBV30	14	AWSPKTGQSGNTIY
TRBV7-6	14	ASSLVVGQGPAEQF
TRBV7-2	13	ASSLRAGGLGEQF
TRBV28	11	ASKRGTGSPLH
TRBV29-1	10	SVDLVPDTQY
TRBV24-1	13	ATSDLVRGANVLT
TRBV20-1	10	SASKLFNEQF
TRBV7-2	13	ASSTSGAKTDTQY
TRBV2	14	ASSGRDRTTSNEQF
TRBV2	14	ASSLRQGLDGYGYT
TRBV5-1	13	ASSISGDYNSPLH